The sample holds many counts of the clone carrying this T cell receptor beta chain. TCRdb passed the RT-PCR reads through MiXCR, listing each CDR3 protein once. The repertoire holds about 700,000 distinct CDR3 sequences, with approximately 15% as singletons. Specimen: memory CD4+ T cells from blood. The receptor was derived from a female donor in good health, serving as a healthy control.

CDR3 residues: CASSPPVSQSNEKLFF. The CDR3 DNA reads as TGTGCCAGCTCACCACCGGTGTCGCAGTCTAATGAAAAACTGTTTTTT. The chain has TRBV18 and TRBJ1-4; D uncertain. There are 16 residues in the CDR3. Germline V gene sequence: CDR1 KGHSH, CDR2 LQKENI. Trimming shortened V by 0 bases and J by 3 bases, and 11 bases separated the two germline ends.